The rows below give T cell receptor beta chains drawn from one sample of a study of CD8+ T cells in alopecia areata. TCRdb's table, derived via immunoSEQ multiplex PCR, lists solely in-frame clones and lacks some. This sample has about 180,000 clones; around 71% occur once, and the top ten carry 10% to 12%. Sequencing was performed on CD8+ T cells sorted from blood, taken at week 0. The receptors were sampled from a human donor with alopecia areata. Both conserved end residues are part of each CDR3. The order of the fields is D gene, V gene, J gene, CDR3 length, clone size, CDR3 DNA, CDR3 protein. D genes are given only for firm matches. Size is stated for part of the rows, as once, few or many counts, or as a class when the clone is expanded.

>.|TRBV29-1|TRBJ1-3|12|.
TGCAGCGTTGACGGCTCTGGAAACACCATATATTTT
CSVDGSGNTIYF
>.|TRBV27|TRBJ1-1|13|.
TGTGCCAGCACCCTCAACTCGGGGGGGTTAGCTTTCTTT
CASTLNSGGLAFF
>TRBD2|TRBV6-6|TRBJ2-5|14|.
TGTGCCAGCAGCCAACCGGGGGGGCAAGAGACCCAGTACTTC
CASSQPGGQETQYF
>.|TRBV29-1|TRBJ1-1|11|.
TGCAGCGTTGCAGAGAACACTGAAGCTTTCTTT
CSVAENTEAFF
>TRBD1|TRBV7-9|TRBJ1-1|16|.
TGTGCCAGCAGCTTTAACATAGGGGGCGTAAACACTGAAGCTTTCTTT
CASSFNIGGVNTEAFF
>.|TRBV13|TRBJ2-7|13|.
TGTGCCAGCGGAGGGGACGCCCATTACGAGCAGTACTTC
CASGGDAHYEQYF
>.|TRBV23-1|TRBJ2-3|17|.
TGCGCCAGCAGTCATCCCGGACAGCCCCACGACACAGATACGCAGTATTTT
CASSHPGQPHDTDTQYF
>.|TRBV9|TRBJ1-4|14|.
TGTGCCAGCAGCGCTCAGCCCGGGGGTGAAAAACTGTTTTTT
CASSAQPGGEKLFF
>.|TRBV6-5|TRBJ2-3|14|.
TGTGCCAGCAGTCCCCGTGGGGGCACAGATACGCAGTATTTT
CASSPRGGTDTQYF
>.|TRBV2|TRBJ2-6|17|.
TGTGCCAGCAATTGGAGGGCAGTACACTCTGGGGCCAACGTCCTGACTTTC
CASNWRAVHSGANVLTF
>.|TRBV14|TRBJ1-6|14|.
TGTGCCAGCAGCCAAGAACGGGGGTTGTCACCCCTCCACTTT
CASSQERGLSPLHF
>TRBD1|TRBV18|TRBJ1-2|15|few
TGTGCCAGCTCACCACCCGGGACAGGGTGGAGTGGCTACACCTTC
CASSPPGTGWSGYTF
>.|TRBV14|TRBJ1-2|15|few
TGTGCCAGCAGCCAGACCATGGGGGGGCATTATGGCTACACCTTC
CASSQTMGGHYGYTF
>TRBD2|TRBV27|TRBJ2-1|16|.
TGTGCCAGCAGTAATGGGTGGCGGGGGGGCCGGGATGAGCAGTTCTTC
CASSNGWRGGRDEQFF
>.|TRBV12-5|TRBJ2-7|12|few
TGTGCTAGTGGTGAATACTCCTACGAGCAGTACTTC
CASGEYSYEQYF
>.|TRBV5-6|TRBJ1-1|14|.
TGTGCCAGCAGCTTGGGGGGCGCGAACACTGAAGCTTTCTTT
CASSLGGANTEAFF
>.|TRBV2|TRBJ1-4|10|.
TGTGCCAGCGGGGGTCGGGAACTGTTTTTT
CASGGRELFF
>.|TRBV2|TRBJ1-6|14|.
TGTGCCAGCAGTGGGGGGCAGCCGTATTCACCCCTCCACTTT
CASSGGQPYSPLHF
>.|TRBV29-1|TRBJ2-3|15|.
TGCAGCGTTGAAAAAAGACAGTGGAACACAGATACGCAGTATTTT
CSVEKRQWNTDTQYF
>TRBD1|TRBV30|TRBJ2-6|17|.
TGTGCCTGGAGTCCCGGGACAGGGGTTGCTGGGGCCAACGTCCTGACTTTC
CAWSPGTGVAGANVLTF
>.|TRBV11-2|TRBJ1-4|17|.
TGTGCCAGCAGCCGATTCTATCCCAGGGCGGGCGGTGAAAAACTGTTTTTT
CASSRFYPRAGGEKLFF
>TRBD1|TRBV6-1|TRBJ2-7|15|.
TGTGCCAGCAGTGAACGGGGACAGGGGCGATACGAGCAGTACTTC
CASSERGQGRYEQYF
>.|TRBV2|TRBJ2-4|14|.
TGTGCCAGCGAGGATAGAGGGTCCAAAAACATTCAGTACTTC
CASEDRGSKNIQYF
>.|TRBV30|TRBJ2-1|12|.
TGTGCCTGGGCCTCTAGGGGTGGCGAGCAGTTCTTC
CAWASRGGEQFF
>.|TRBV5-6|TRBJ1-5|13|few
TGTGCCAGCAGCGTCAGTAGCAATCAGCCCCAGCATTTT
CASSVSSNQPQHF
>.|TRBV4-1|TRBJ2-7|14|few
TGCGCCAGCAGCCAGGGGGGACAGACCTACGAGCAGTACTTC
CASSQGGQTYEQYF
>.|TRBV6-5|TRBJ2-7|15|.
TGTGCCAGCAGTTACGAGCTTGGCAGGGCGTACGAGCAGTACTTC
CASSYELGRAYEQYF
>.|TRBV29-1|TRBJ1-2|15|few
TGCAGCGTTGAAGGGAGGGTCCAAGCTAACTATGGCTACACCTTC
CSVEGRVQANYGYTF
>.|TRBV7-8|TRBJ2-3|14|.
TGTGCCAGCAGCCCCTGGGGTAGCACAGATACGCAGTATTTT
CASSPWGSTDTQYF
>TRBD1|TRBV30|TRBJ2-1|17|once
TGTGCCTGGAGTGGACACTCCCCGGGACAGCTTTTCCATGAGCAGTTCTTC
CAWSGHSPGQLFHEQFF
>TRBD1|TRBV7-8|TRBJ2-7|11|few
TGTGCGACAGGGGGCTCCTACGAGCAGTACTTC
CATGGSYEQYF